This T cell receptor beta chain was documented in a study of OX40 agonist ivuxolimab in advanced cancers. Across the study: Patients with hepatocellular carcinoma, melanoma, renal cell or head and neck cancer made up the dose-escalation patients. Points from the study as a whole: Some of the nonresponding patients also showed low levels of normalized T-cell clonal expansion. Expanded clones belonging to CD8+ T cells outnumbered, on average, those of CD4+.

This clone was recorded a few times. The target antigen is unknown. Measured with immunoSEQ multiplex PCR; TCRdb has only the in-frame clones, and not every one. Altogether tens of thousands of clones are present, 70% to 90% being singletons, with the ten largest covering over 0.35%. Germline assignment: CDR1 SNHLY and CDR2 FYNNEI. The length of the CDR3 is 15 residues. Trimming stripped 4 bases from V and 0 bases from J, with 9 bases between. This sequence joins TRBV2 and TRBJ2-2, with unresolved D. This sequence originates from an adult with an advanced solid tumor such as melanoma, head and neck, liver or kidney cancer. Sample: CD4+ or CD8+ T cells sorted from blood, taken in a trial of the OX40 agonist ivuxolimab. CDR3 sequence: CASSGVPPNTGELFF. The DNA of the CDR3 is TGTGCCAGCAGTGGGGTGCCGCCGAACACCGGGGAGCTGTTTTTT.